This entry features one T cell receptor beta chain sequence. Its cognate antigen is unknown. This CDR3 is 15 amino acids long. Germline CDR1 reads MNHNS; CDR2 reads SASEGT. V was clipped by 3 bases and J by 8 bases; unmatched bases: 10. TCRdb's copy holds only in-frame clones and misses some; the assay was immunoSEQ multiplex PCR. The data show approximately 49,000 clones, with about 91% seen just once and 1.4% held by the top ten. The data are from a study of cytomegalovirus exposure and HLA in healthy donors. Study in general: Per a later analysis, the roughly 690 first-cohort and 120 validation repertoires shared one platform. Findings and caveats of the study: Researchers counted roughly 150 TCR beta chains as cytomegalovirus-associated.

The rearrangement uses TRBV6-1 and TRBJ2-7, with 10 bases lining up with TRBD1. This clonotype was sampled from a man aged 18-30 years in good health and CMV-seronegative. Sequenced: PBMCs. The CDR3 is CASSDPGTGEVQQYF. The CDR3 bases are TGTGCCAGCAGTGACCCCGGGACAGGGGAAGTACAGCAGTACTTC.